This TCR beta chain is drawn from a study of blood T cell repertoires in COVID-19. Study at large: There were acute and convalescent COVID-19 samples, and they came from the United States, Italy and Spain. PBMCs, B-cell-depleted T cells, or T cells were the source of the cDNA or gDNA that made up the material.

The length of the CDR3 is 13 residues. Per germline, CDR1 SNHLY and CDR2 FYNNEI. V lost 2 bases and J 5 bases, leaving 9 bases between the germline ends. Seattle's enrolled individuals joined amid active infection and were then monitored longitudinally. In the study's own analysis: It was from reference gene primer amplification that nucleated cell counts were estimated. Method: immunoSEQ multiplex PCR; TCRdb's copy keeps in-frame clones and lacks some. V and J calls plus clone size are reproduced from that table; the DNA served to infer D and trimming. The sample has some 290,000 clones, around 85% seen once; the top ten hold 10% to 15%.

The rearrangement links TRBV2 to TRBJ1-1; the D gene is possibly TRBD1 (6 bases). The TCR originated in a woman aged 25 to 39 with COVID-19, enrolled during active disease. The specimen sequenced was peripheral blood. The CDR3 DNA reads TGTGCCAGCAGTGAAAACAGGGAGACTGAAGCTTTCTTT. This translates into CASSENRETEAFF.